These 21 T cell receptor beta chains were sequenced from one sample in a study of CD8 T cells in ankylosing spondylitis. TCRdb re-derived calls from the 5' RACE reads in MiXCR, one entry per CDR3 protein. The table shows some 180,000 distinct CDR3 sequences, with about 20% occurring only once. The source material was blood, either unsorted or a sorted T cell fraction (not recorded which). These receptor sequences come from a male donor aged 5 to 29 with ankylosing spondylitis or in good health (not recorded which).

This clonotype was seen a handful of times. For the CDR3, the DNA is TGCAGCGCCGGACAGGGAGTAGGCACAGATACGCAGTATTTT. It specifies CSAGQGVGTDTQYF. V gene TRBV29-1 combines with J gene TRBJ2-3, with TRBD1 matching over 8 bases. This CDR3 has 14 residues. Germline assignment: CDR1 SQVTM and CDR2 ANQGSEA. With 7 bases clipped from V and 1 base from J, the junction kept 7 bases outside the gene matches.

On this clonotype itself: This may stem from a read error, because a much larger clone lies one nucleotide away. The chain links TRBV30 to TRBJ2-1, with D perhaps TRBD1 (6 bases). Germline lookup yields CDR1 GTSNPN and CDR2 SVGIG (reference sequence). Between the trimmed V and J ends, which lost 1 base and 15 bases, there was a span of 19 bases. CDR3 length: 13 residues. The CDR3: CAWSGGLGGMGFF. The CDR3 nucleotides read TGTGCCTGGAGTGGCGGGTTAGGGGGAATGGGGTTCTTC.

This clonotype was counted at least ten times. CDR3 sequence (DNA): TGTGCCAGCAGTGAGGTGGCAAAAAGGGTACCAGATACGCAGTATTTT. It specifies CASSEVAKRVPDTQYF. The chain carries TRBV27 and TRBJ2-3, with D unclear. Germline CDR1 reads MNHEY; CDR2 reads SMNVEV (reference sequence). The CDR3 is made up of 16 amino acids. Deletions cut 5 bases from V and 4 bases from J, with 19 bases between.

The table lists this clonotype with many counts. This rearrangement joins TRBV29-1 to TRBJ2-1; 7 bases map to TRBD2. V was clipped by 7 bases and J by 1 base; unmatched bases: 4. The CDR3 contains 13 residues. Germline CDR1 reads SQVTM; CDR2 reads ANQGSEA. DNA for the CDR3: TGCAGCGCGGGACTATTATCCTACAATGAGCAGTTCTTC. Translating it yields CSAGLLSYNEQFF.

This clonotype was seen ten or more times. The chain employs TRBV28 and TRBJ2-3, with D tentatively TRBD1 (6 bases). Germline lookup yields CDR1 MDHEN and CDR2 SYDVKM. The CDR3 is 15 residues long. The V end lost 6 bases, the J end lost 2 bases, and 15 bases lay between the germline ends. The chain's CDR3 is CASRRTGPDTDTQYF. In DNA, the CDR3 is TGTGCCAGCAGACGAACAGGGCCTGACACAGATACGCAGTATTTT.

This clonotype was seen many times. V and J are TRBV27 and TRBJ2-2; 7 bases line up with TRBD2. The J segment lost 7 bases and the V segment lost 5 bases, leaving 4 bases of the junction unmatched. Germline loops: CDR1 MNHEY, CDR2 SMNVEV (reference sequence). This CDR3 contains 13 residues. DNA of the CDR3: TGTGCCAGCAGTCCAACTAGCGACGGGGAGCTGTTTTTT. Encoded protein: CASSPTSDGELFF.

This clonotype was seen repeatedly, ten times or more. V and J are TRBV7-8 and TRBJ2-1; TRBD2 agrees at 7 bases. Germline CDR1 and CDR2: SGHVS and FQNEAQ. The CDR3 runs to 15 residues. V lost 4 bases and J lost 0; bases outside the gene matches: 3. CDR3 in DNA: TGTGCCAGCAGCTACGGGGGGAGCTCCTACAATGAGCAGTTCTTC. Translation gives CASSYGGSSYNEQFF.

This clonotype was seen ten or more times. V and J are TRBV5-1 and TRBJ2-4; D not resolved. Germline CDR1 and CDR2: SGHRS and YFSETQ. Trimming cost V 4 bases and J 0 bases, with 14 bases left between them. CDR3 length: 16 amino acids. DNA for the CDR3: TGCGCCAGCAGCCTCGCGGAGAGCCAAGCCAAAAACATTCAGTACTTC. Protein sequence: CASSLAESQAKNIQYF. Supplemented by reference TRBV5-1 and TRBJ2-4, the full variable domain reads KAGVTQTPRYLIKTRGQQVTLSCSPISGHRSVSWYQQTPGQGLQFLFEYFSETQRNKGNFPGRFSGRQFSNSRSEMNVSTLELGDSALYLCASSLAESQAKNIQYFGAGTRLSVL.

The sample holds many counts of this clonotype. The chain recombines TRBV7-9 with TRBJ1-1; 9 bases match TRBD1. The trim removed 3 bases at V and 6 bases at J, leaving 5 bases unmatched. Germline lookup yields CDR1 SEHNR and CDR2 FQNEAQ (reference sequence). The CDR3 covers 14 residues. CDR3 residues: CASSLGGQGSEAFF. The CDR3 region has the DNA TGTGCCAGCAGCTTGGGGGGACAGGGCTCTGAAGCTTTCTTT.

This clonotype came up many times. The rearrangement joins TRBV5-1 to TRBJ2-7; no firm D call. The CDR3 runs 11 residues. Between the trimmed V and J ends, which lost 3 bases and 4 bases, there was a span of 5 bases. Germline CDR1 and CDR2: SGHRS and YFSETQ. The CDR3 DNA follows: TGCGCCAGCAGCTGCTGTTACGAGCAGTACGTC. It encodes CASSCCYEQYV.

This clonotype was recorded at least ten times. V usage is TRBV20-1 and J usage is TRBJ2-7; no reliable D call. V lost 4 bases to trimming and J lost 2 bases, with 15 bases between them. The germline V gene has CDR1 DFQATT and CDR2 SNEGSKA (reference sequence). The CDR3 covers 14 residues. The DNA of the CDR3 is TGCAGTGCTATTGGCCGGCAACCCGCCTACGAGCAGTACGTC. Residues: CSAIGRQPAYEQYV.

At least ten counts were recorded for this clonotype. The genes are TRBV11-2 and TRBJ1-1; D is uncertain. CDR1 and CDR2 from the germline V gene are SGHAT and FQNNGV. This CDR3 spans 19 amino acids. Trimming left V 7 bases short and J 0 bases short, with 27 bases between. DNA of the CDR3: TGTGCCAGCACCCGCTTCCGGGCCCCATGGGAGGGTATGAACACTGAAGCTTTCTTT. It specifies CASTRFRAPWEGMNTEAFF.

This clonotype was detected many times. This chain connects TRBV15 to TRBJ2-7, with 7 bases lining up with TRBD1. J lost 7 bases, V lost 2 bases, and 5 bases had no gene match. This CDR3 contains 13 residues. The V gene's germline CDR1 is LNHNV and CDR2 YYDKDF (reference sequence). The CDR3 DNA follows: TGTGCCACCAGCAGAACAGGGGTGGGGGAGCAGTACTTC. This translates into CATSRTGVGEQYF.

This clonotype occurred a few times. The CDR3 region is CSATIRTSELGYNEQFF. For the CDR3, the DNA is TGCAGTGCTACAATTAGGACTAGCGAGCTAGGATACAATGAGCAGTTCTTC. The rearrangement joins TRBV20-1 to TRBJ2-1, with TRBD2 matching 9 bases. The CDR3 totals 17 residues. Looked up from germline, CDR1 is DFQATT and CDR2 is SNEGSKA (reference sequence). After removal of 4 bases from V and 4 bases from J, the junction contained 14 bases not matched to a gene.

This clonotype came up many times. This CDR3 reads CASSPSGRDNEQFF. The CDR3 DNA sequence: TGTGCCAGCAGCCCTAGCGGGAGAGACAATGAGCAGTTCTTC. The chain recombines TRBV7-2 with TRBJ2-1; 10 positions match TRBD2. V lost 5 bases to trimming and J lost 5 bases; unmatched junction nucleotides: 3. The CDR3 extends over 14 amino acids. Germline V lookup: CDR1 SGHTA, CDR2 FQGNSA. Based on the CDR3 plus reference TRBV7-2 and TRBJ2-1, the full variable domain is GAGVSQSPSNKVTEKGKDVELRCDPISGHTALYWYRQSLGQGLEFLIYFQGNSAPDKSGLPSDRFSAERTGGSVSTLTIQRTQQEDSAVYLCASSPSGRDNEQFFGPGTRLTVL.

This clonotype was picked up many times. The chain links TRBV7-2 to TRBJ1-2, with D hard to call. The germline V and J ends were trimmed by 6 bases and 1 base, with 6 bases remaining between them. CDR1 and CDR2 (germline): SGHTA, FQGNSA. CDR3 size: 12 residues. In nucleotides, the CDR3 is TGTGCCAGCAGGGGTGATAACTATGGCTACACCTTC. This translates into CASRGDNYGYTF.

In this sample, this clonotype turned up many times. The chain couples TRBV7-8 to TRBJ2-7; TRBD2 aligns across 13 bases. This CDR3 spans 16 amino acids. Germline values: CDR1 SGHVS, CDR2 FQNEAQ. V was clipped by 4 bases and J by 4 bases; unmatched bases: 7. CDR3 coding DNA: TGTGCCAGCAGCTCCAGGACTAGCGGGAGTAGTTACGAGCAGTACGTC. As protein: CASSSRTSGSSYEQYV.

The chain recombines TRBV20-1 with TRBJ1-6; D remains ambiguous. Trimming left V 0 bases short and J 10 bases short, with 10 bases between. The CDR3 length is 13 residues. CDR1 DFQATT and CDR2 SNEGSKA come from the germline V gene (reference sequence). Here the CDR3 DNA reads TGCAGTGCTAGAGATCAAGAGATATCACCCCTCCACTTT. Residues: CSARDQEISPLHF.

J is TRBJ2-3 and V is TRBV6-5, with TRBD2 as a possible D gene (6 bases). CDR3 length: 12 amino acids. The ends were cut back, 7 bases at V and 5 bases at J, with 10 bases in the middle. CDR1 and CDR2 (germline): MNHEY, SVGAGI. The CDR3 reads CASTDGGDTQYF. The CDR3, as DNA: TGTGCCAGCACGGACGGGGGAGATACGCAGTATTTT.

At least ten counts were recorded for this clonotype. J is TRBJ1-2 and V is TRBV12-3 or TRBV12-4; no clear D gene. The CDR3 sequence is 13 residues long. V dropped 4 bases and J dropped 7 bases, with 13 bases sitting between them. CDR3 DNA: TGTGCCAGCAGTTCTCGGGGATCGATTGGCTACACCTTC. This sequence encodes CASSSRGSIGYTF.

This clonotype was observed many times. CDR3 region: CASSPEGQSNQPQHF. The DNA of the CDR3 is TGCGCCAGCAGCCCAGAGGGACAGTCCAATCAGCCCCAGCATTTT. This rearrangement joins TRBV5-1 to TRBJ1-5, with TRBD1 matching 7 bases. The germline CDR1 and CDR2 sequences are SGHRS and YFSETQ. This CDR3 has 15 amino acids. V was pared by 4 bases and J by 3 bases, with 7 bases of the junction left unmatched.